This T cell receptor beta chain is drawn from a study of post-analysis software for immune sequencing data (dated by TCRdb to 2014 to 2015). General notes on the study: Relapsing-remitting, secondary progressive and progressive-relapsing multiple sclerosis were recorded as disease courses, and subtype annotation was lacking for some patients. The multiple sclerosis patient repertoires were compared with more than 10 previously published healthy control repertoires from donors aged about 6 to 26 years. A subset of samples was prepared in parallel using single-end sample barcoding, then pooled and co-amplified after Illumina adapter ligation. Study-level results and caveats: The multiple sclerosis patient group was slightly younger than the control group. Direct clustering with F measure revealed strong co-clustering of samples prepared in the same batch, which led to a batch-effect correction. Significantly higher frequencies in patients than in controls were found for several TRBV segments, including TRBV5-6, TRBV5-1 and TRBV20-1. Significantly lower normalized Chao1 diversity was found in multiple sclerosis patients than in controls, suggesting substantial peripheral T-cell clonal expansion.

To demonstrate the VDJtools post-analysis software, the study profiled TCR beta repertoires from the peripheral blood of about 13 young patients with multiple sclerosis. Multiple sclerosis patients were children and adolescents aged about 6 to 15 years. The library was prepared using PCR. The listed sequencing device is Illumina HiSeq 2500. To reduce PCR and sequencing biases, unique molecular identifiers were built into the TCR beta cDNA libraries. About 500,000 cDNA molecules were obtained for every 1 to 10 million input T cells, so each molecule roughly corresponded to one T cell. The same protocol used for the earlier healthy control dataset was applied to prepare and sequence the patient libraries. Within a given batch, samples were prepared together, multiplexed and sequenced on the same HiSeq lane. The published analysis was carried out like this. MIGEC was used to process the raw barcoded reads, and molecular identifier groups with only a single read were discarded before consensus assembly and CDR3 extraction. VDJtools was used for post-analysis of the clonotype tables, with diversity normalized by down-sampling every dataset to the smallest sample size. Repertoire overlap clustering matched CDR3 amino acid but not nucleotide sequences to correct batch-related cross-sample contamination. Using fastp at Q25 and MiXCR, TCRdb reprocessed the public reads and kept productive beta chains. Rows with a matching CDR3 protein are joined into one entry that keeps the most common DNA and genes. The authors' filters were not applied to this entry. The sample has around 710,000 distinct CDR3 sequences on record, 40% to 55% of them singletons. Of the sample, approximately 4.4% falls within the top ten clones.

This clonotype was picked up a small number of times. The specificity of this receptor is unknown. The sample holds no much larger clone one base away, and base qualities are not on file. Germline trimming amounts to 0 bases on V and 6 bases on J, with 12 as the count of junction bases outside the gene matches. Inclusive of the bounding cysteine and phenylalanine, the CDR3 is 18 residues long. CDR3 DNA only is kept here, 54 bases in frame from base 1. From a lookup of the germline V gene (reference sequence), CDR1 and CDR2 are DFQATT and SNEGSKA. Sequencing was carried out using blood. The TCR originated in a girl aged 10 to 17 with multiple sclerosis. Here the chain combines TRBV20-1 and TRBJ2-3, with 13 bases aligning to TRBD2. The bases read TGCAGTGCTAGAGACCTATTCGGGACTAGCGGGACTGGTGATACGCAGTATTTT. This sequence encodes CSARDLFGTSGTGDTQYF.